The next 9 T cell receptor beta chains were all read from a single sample in a study of blood T cell repertoires in COVID-19. The table came from immunoSEQ multiplex PCR; TCRdb's copy has only in-frame clones and leaves some out. This table holds around 250,000 clones, more than 85% found once. Material for sequencing was PBMCs or T cells enriched from blood (not recorded which). These TCRs come from a woman between 50 and 59 years old who had recovered from COVID-19.

V usage is TRBV28 and J usage is TRBJ2-4; 15 bases match TRBD2. The CDR3 sequence is 14 residues long. Trimming took 10 bases from V and 7 from J; bases not matched to a gene: 5. CDR1 and CDR2 from the germline V gene are MDHEN and SYDVKM. The CDR3 nucleotides read TGTGCCATCGGGACTAGCGGGGGGCGGAACATTCAGTACTTC. It yields the protein CAIGTSGGRNIQYF.

In this sample, this clone turned up once. The chain uses TRBV7-2 and TRBJ1-2; D might be TRBD1 (6 bases). CDR1 and CDR2 from the germline V gene are SGHTA and FQGNSA. This CDR3 has 14 amino acids. The V gene lost 7 bases and the J gene lost 3 bases, with 15 bases spanning the gap. The CDR3 coding sequence is TGTGCCAGCACCCAGCAGGGGCGCGACTATGGCTACACCTTC. Protein product: CASTQQGRDYGYTF.

DNA for the CDR3: TGTGCCAGCAGCTTAGCACAGGGTGCTAATGAAAAACTGTTTTTT. This gives the protein CASSLAQGANEKLFF. The rearrangement joins TRBV7-9 to TRBJ1-4; the D gene is possibly TRBD1 (6 bases). V dropped 0 bases and J dropped 3 bases, with 8 bases sitting between them. The CDR3 runs to 15 residues. Looked up from germline, CDR1 is SEHNR and CDR2 is FQNEAQ (reference sequence).

V is TRBV27 and J is TRBJ1-2; 9 bases fit TRBD1. Germline V CDR1 and CDR2: MNHEY, SMNVEV (reference sequence). Unmatched junction bases numbered 14, after V lost 5 bases and J lost 7 bases. The CDR3 is made up of 16 amino acids. CDR3 residues: CASSPRGTGNSPGYTF. The CDR3 DNA is TGTGCCAGCAGTCCAAGGGGGACAGGGAATTCGCCTGGCTACACCTTC.

The table lists this clone with a count of one. The V gene is TRBV9, the J gene TRBJ2-2; D remains unclear. Deletions cut 3 bases from V and 4 bases from J, with 7 bases between. This CDR3 comprises 13 residues. Germline loops: CDR1 SGDLS, CDR2 YYNGEE. CDR3 protein: CASSAASTGELFF. CDR3 sequence (DNA): TGTGCCAGCAGCGCTGCGTCCACCGGGGAGCTGTTTTTT.

The chain employs TRBV9 and TRBJ2-5; 12 bases agree with TRBD2. J lost 2 bases, V lost 0 bases, and 2 bases had no gene match. The CDR3 spans 16 residues. CDR1 is SGDLS and CDR2 is YYNGEE in the germline V gene. Here the CDR3 reads CASSVATSGGQETQYF. Written as DNA, the CDR3 is TGTGCCAGCAGCGTAGCTACTAGCGGGGGGCAAGAGACCCAGTACTTC.

CDR3 nucleotide sequence: TGTGCCAGCAGCTTTGCGTCCCATGAGCAGTTCTTC. Protein sequence: CASSFASHEQFF. The V and J genes are TRBV3-1 (or the pseudogene TRBV3-2) and TRBJ2-1; D remains ambiguous. The germline CDR1 and CDR2 sequences are LGHDT and YNNKEL (reference sequence). The CDR3 runs to 12 residues. The V end was cut by 5 bases, the J end by 8 bases, with 10 bases between.

This chain joins TRBV7-2 and TRBJ1-5; D not certain. Germline V gene data show CDR1 as SGHTA and CDR2 as FQGNSA. The CDR3 totals 15 residues. V was cut by 3 bases and J by 0 bases, with 9 bases left in between. This CDR3 reads CASSLLADSNQPQHF. CDR3 DNA sequence: TGTGCCAGCAGCTTGTTAGCCGATAGCAATCAGCCCCAGCATTTT.

The chain carries TRBV9 and TRBJ1-3; no clear D. Per the germline V gene, CDR1 is SGDLS and CDR2 is YYNGEE. V lost 0 bases and J lost 6, with 13 bases in between. This CDR3 region has 15 residues. The CDR3 here is CASSVGPSRENTIYF. The DNA for the CDR3 is TGTGCCAGCAGCGTAGGTCCGTCTCGGGAAAACACCATATATTTT. Supplemented by reference TRBV9 and TRBJ1-3, the full variable domain reads DSGVTQTPKHLITATGQRVTLRCSPRSGDLSVYWYQQSLDQGLQFLIQYYNGEERAKGNILERFSAQQFPDLHSELNLSSLELGDSALYFCASSVGPSRENTIYFGEGSWLTVV.